This T cell receptor beta chain was profiled in a study of CD4 T cells in relation to SARS-CoV-2 and coronaviruses. Produced via immunoSEQ multiplex PCR; TCRdb's table is partial and in-frame only. The data show over 40,000 clones, approximately 80% seen once. As to this clone: Its target is unknown.

The specimen sequenced was naive CD4+ T cells from PBMCs, cultured in vitro. Specified subset: naive CD4+ T cells isolated by negative enrichment. The clonotype was recovered from an adult with COVID-19.

The CDR3 reads CACRTGTSGYEQYF. CDR3 sequence (DNA): TGTGCCTGTAGAACCGGGACTAGTGGCTACGAGCAGTACTTC. The chain employs TRBV30 and TRBJ2-7; TRBD2 aligns across 8 bases. V gave up 6 bases and J gave up 3 bases; unmatched junction bases: 10. Germline assignment: CDR1 GTSNPN and CDR2 SVGIG (reference sequence). The CDR3 sequence is 14 residues long.